A selection of T cell receptor beta chains follows, all from one sample in a study of cytomegalovirus exposure and HLA in healthy donors. Clones were read by immunoSEQ multiplex PCR, and TCRdb kept only the in-frame ones, dropping some. The table shows 120,000 or so clones, with over 60% occurring only once. Sequences were obtained from PBMCs. The receptors were sampled from a human donor in good health. CDR3s include the opening cysteine and the closing phenylalanine or tryptophan. D genes are given only for firm matches. The size field is filled for only some rows; it gives once, few, many or a size class.

j_gene | d_gene | abundance | v_gene | CDR3nt | CDR3aa
TRBJ1-2 | - | - | TRBV7-9 | TGTTCCAGCAGCTCCGGACAGTTCTATGGCTACACCTTC | CSSSSGQFYGYTF
TRBJ2-7 | - | - | TRBV19 | TGTGCCAGTAACCCAGAGACGGGTCTCGAGCAGTACTTC | CASNPETGLEQYF
TRBJ2-7 | - | - | TRBV4-2 | TGTGCCAGCAGCTTGCCAGGGAAGGGCGAGCAGTACTTC | CASSLPGKGEQYF
TRBJ1-2 | TRBD1 | - | TRBV19 | TGTGCCAGTAGTATGCTCAGGACAGGGGTTGGCTACACCTTC | CASSMLRTGVGYTF
TRBJ1-4 | TRBD1 | - | TRBV9 | TGTGCCAGCAGCGAGGGGGACAGGGAGAATGAAAAACTGTTTTTT | CASSEGDRENEKLFF
TRBJ1-2 | TRBD1 | - | TRBV13 | TGTGCCAGCAGCTTAAGACAGGGCAACTATGGCTACACCTTC | CASSLRQGNYGYTF
TRBJ2-3 | TRBD2 | - | TRBV7-2 | TGTGCCAGCAGCTTAGGGAAGACTAGCGCCCCAGCAGATACGCAGTATTTT | CASSLGKTSAPADTQYF
TRBJ2-3 | TRBD1 | - | TRBV7-3 | TGTGCCAGCAGCCCCCCAGGGGGTACGGGCACAGATACGCAGTATTTT | CASSPPGGTGTDTQYF
TRBJ2-1 | - | - | TRBV7-2 | TGTGCCAGCAGCTTAGCTAGCGGTGGGATCAATGAGCAGTTCTTC | CASSLASGGINEQFF
TRBJ2-5 | TRBD2 | - | TRBV6-1 | TGTGCCAGCAGTGAAGCGCTTCTAGCGGGGGGACAAGAGACCCAGTACTTC | CASSEALLAGGQETQYF
TRBJ2-7 | - | - | TRBV7-9 | TGTGCCAGCAGGCCTCATCCGGGGATTTACGAGCAGTACTTC | CASRPHPGIYEQYF
TRBJ1-5 | TRBD1 | - | TRBV11-2 | TGTGCCAGCAGCTCCCGGGACAGAAATCAGCCCCAGCATTTT | CASSSRDRNQPQHF
TRBJ1-5 | - | - | TRBV4-1 | TGCGCCAGCAGCCAAGGACAAGGGAGCGATCAGCCCCAGCATTTT | CASSQGQGSDQPQHF
TRBJ1-2 | - | - | TRBV29-1 | TGCAGCGCACATAACGAGGGATGGGATGGCTACACCTTC | CSAHNEGWDGYTF
TRBJ2-1 | - | - | TRBV9 | TGTGCCAGCAGCGGGACATACAGGGATGAGCAGTTCTTC | CASSGTYRDEQFF
TRBJ2-3 | - | - | TRBV6-5 | TGTGCCAGCAGTCTTTATGTCACAGATACGCAGTATTTT | CASSLYVTDTQYF
TRBJ1-1 | - | - | TRBV19 | TGTGCCAGTAGTATCCAAACTTACAGGGTTTCAGCTAACACTGAAGCTTTCTTT | CASSIQTYRVSANTEAFF
TRBJ1-1 | - | once | TRBV5-1 | TGCGCCAGCAGCTTGGAGGCAGTCCCGACGAGGGCTTTCTTT | CASSLEAVPTRAFF
TRBJ1-4 | - | - | TRBV18 | TGTGCCAGCTCACTACGGTCAAATGAAAAACTGTTTTTT | CASSLRSNEKLFF